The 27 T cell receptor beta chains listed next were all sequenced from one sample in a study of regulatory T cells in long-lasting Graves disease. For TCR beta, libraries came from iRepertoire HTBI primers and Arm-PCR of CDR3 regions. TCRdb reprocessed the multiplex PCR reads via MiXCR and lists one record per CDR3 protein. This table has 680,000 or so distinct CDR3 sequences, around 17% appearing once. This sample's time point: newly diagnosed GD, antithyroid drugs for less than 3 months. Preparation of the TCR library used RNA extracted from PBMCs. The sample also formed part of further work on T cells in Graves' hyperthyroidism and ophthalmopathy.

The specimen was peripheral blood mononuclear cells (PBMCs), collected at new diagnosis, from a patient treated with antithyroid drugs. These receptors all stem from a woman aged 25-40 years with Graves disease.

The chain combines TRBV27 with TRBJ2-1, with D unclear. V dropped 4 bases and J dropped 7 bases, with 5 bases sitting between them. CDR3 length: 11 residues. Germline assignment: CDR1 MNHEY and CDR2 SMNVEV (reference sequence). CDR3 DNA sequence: TGTGCCAGCAGTTCGTGGAATGAGCAGTTCTTC. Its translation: CASSSWNEQFF.

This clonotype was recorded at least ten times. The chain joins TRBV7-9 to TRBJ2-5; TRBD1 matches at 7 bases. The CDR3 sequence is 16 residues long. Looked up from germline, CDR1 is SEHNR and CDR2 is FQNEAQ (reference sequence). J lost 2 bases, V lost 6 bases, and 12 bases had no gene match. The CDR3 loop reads CASRINRGEGQETQYF. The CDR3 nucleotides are TGTGCCAGCAGGATTAACAGGGGCGAGGGGCAAGAGACCCAGTACTTC.

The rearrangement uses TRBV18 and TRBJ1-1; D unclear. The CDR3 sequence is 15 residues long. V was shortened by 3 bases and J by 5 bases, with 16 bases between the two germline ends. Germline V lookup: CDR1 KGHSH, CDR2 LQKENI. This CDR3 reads CASSPEVHGDTEAFF. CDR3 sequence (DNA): TGTGCCAGCTCACCGGAGGTCCACGGGGATACTGAAGCTTTCTTT.

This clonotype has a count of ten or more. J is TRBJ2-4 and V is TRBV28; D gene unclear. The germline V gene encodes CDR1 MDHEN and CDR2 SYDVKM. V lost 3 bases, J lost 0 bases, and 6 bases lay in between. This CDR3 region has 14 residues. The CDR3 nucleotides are TGTGCCAGCAGTTTGATACTAGCCAAAAACATTCAGTACTTC. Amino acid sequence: CASSLILAKNIQYF. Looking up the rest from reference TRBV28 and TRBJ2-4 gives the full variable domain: DVKVTQSSRYLVKRTGEKVFLECVQDMDHENMFWYRQDPGLGLRLIYFSYDVKMKEKGDIPEGYSVSREKKERFSLILESASTNQTSMYLCASSLILAKNIQYFGAGTRLSVL.

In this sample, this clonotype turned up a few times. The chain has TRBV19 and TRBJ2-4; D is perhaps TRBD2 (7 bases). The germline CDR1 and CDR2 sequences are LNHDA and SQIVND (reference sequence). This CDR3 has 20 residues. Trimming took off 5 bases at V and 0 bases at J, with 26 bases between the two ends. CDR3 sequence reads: CASSLTGRGAGPLAKNIQYF. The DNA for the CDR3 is TGTGCCAGTAGTTTAACAGGGAGGGGGGCCGGCCCTCTAGCCAAAAACATTCAGTACTTC.

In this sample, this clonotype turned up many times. This CDR3 reads CASKERSHEQFF. The DNA of the CDR3 is TGTGCCAGCAAAGAGAGATCCCATGAGCAGTTCTTC. The gene calls are TRBV28 and TRBJ2-1; no definite D call. CDR3 length equals 12 residues. V shed 7 bases and J shed 8 bases, with 12 bases lying between them. The germline V gene has CDR1 MDHEN and CDR2 SYDVKM.

The CDR3 DNA follows: TGTGCCTGGAGTACAAGCCCAGTTGAGCAGTACTTC. Amino acid sequence: CAWSTSPVEQYF. The V and J genes are TRBV30 and TRBJ2-7; D remains unclear. Germline CDR1 GTSNPN, CDR2 SVGIG (reference sequence). The germline V and J ends were trimmed by 2 bases and 7 bases, with 12 bases remaining between them. This CDR3 spans 12 amino acids.

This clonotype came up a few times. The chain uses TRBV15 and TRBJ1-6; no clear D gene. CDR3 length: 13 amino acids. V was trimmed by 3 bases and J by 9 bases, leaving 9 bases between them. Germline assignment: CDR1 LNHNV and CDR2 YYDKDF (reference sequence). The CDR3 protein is CATSSSLTSPLHF. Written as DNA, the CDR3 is TGTGCCACCAGCAGCAGCCTGACTTCACCCCTCCACTTT.

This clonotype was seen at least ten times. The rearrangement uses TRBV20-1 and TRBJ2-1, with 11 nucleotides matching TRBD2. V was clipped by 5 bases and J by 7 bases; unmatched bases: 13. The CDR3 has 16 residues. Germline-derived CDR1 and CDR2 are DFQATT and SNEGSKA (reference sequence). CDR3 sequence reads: CSASYHSGRAANEQFF. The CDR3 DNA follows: TGCAGTGCTTCTTACCATAGCGGGAGGGCCGCGAATGAGCAGTTCTTC.

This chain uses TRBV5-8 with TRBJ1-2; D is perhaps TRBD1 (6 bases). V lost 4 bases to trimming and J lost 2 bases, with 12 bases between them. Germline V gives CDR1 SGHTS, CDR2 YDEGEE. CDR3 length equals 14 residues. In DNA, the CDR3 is TGTGCCAGCAGCCCCGTTCAGGGGAACTATGGCTACACCTTC. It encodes CASSPVQGNYGYTF.

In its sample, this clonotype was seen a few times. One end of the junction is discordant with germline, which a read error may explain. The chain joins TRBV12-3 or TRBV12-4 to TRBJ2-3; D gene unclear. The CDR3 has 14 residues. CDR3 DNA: TGTGCCAACAGTCCTAAGACAAGCACAGATACGCAGTATTTT. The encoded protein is CANSPKTSTDTQYF.

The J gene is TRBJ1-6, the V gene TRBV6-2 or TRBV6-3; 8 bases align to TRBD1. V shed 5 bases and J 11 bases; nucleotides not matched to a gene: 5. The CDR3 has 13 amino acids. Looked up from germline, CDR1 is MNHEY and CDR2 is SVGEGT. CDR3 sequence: CASSTGGETPLHF. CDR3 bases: TGTGCCAGCAGTACAGGGGGAGAAACACCCCTCCACTTT.

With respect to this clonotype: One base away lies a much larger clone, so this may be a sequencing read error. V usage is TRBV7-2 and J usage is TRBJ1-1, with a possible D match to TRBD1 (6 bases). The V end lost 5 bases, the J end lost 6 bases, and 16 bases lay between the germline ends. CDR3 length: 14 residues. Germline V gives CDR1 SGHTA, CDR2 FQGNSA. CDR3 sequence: CASSPGTSSPEAFF. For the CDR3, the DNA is TGTGCCAGCAGCCCCGGGACAAGTTCCCCTGAAGCTTTCTTT.

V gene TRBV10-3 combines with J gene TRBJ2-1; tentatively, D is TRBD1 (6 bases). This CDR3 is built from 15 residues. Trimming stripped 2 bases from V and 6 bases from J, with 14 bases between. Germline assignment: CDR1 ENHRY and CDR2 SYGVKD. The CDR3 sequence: CAISETQTGRNEQFF. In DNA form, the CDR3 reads TGTGCCATCAGTGAGACTCAGACAGGTCGCAATGAGCAGTTCTTC.

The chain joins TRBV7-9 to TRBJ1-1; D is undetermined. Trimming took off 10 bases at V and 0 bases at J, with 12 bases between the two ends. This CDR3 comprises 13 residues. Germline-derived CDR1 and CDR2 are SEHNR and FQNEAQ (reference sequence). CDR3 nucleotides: TGTGCCATAGAGTGGGAACTGAACACTGAAGCTTTCTTT. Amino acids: CAIEWELNTEAFF.

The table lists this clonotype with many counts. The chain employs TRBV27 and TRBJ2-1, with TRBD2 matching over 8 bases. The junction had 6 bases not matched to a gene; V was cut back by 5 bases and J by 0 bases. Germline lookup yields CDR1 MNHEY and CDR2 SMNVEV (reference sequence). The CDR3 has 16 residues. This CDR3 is CASSRAGGSSYNEQFF. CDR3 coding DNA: TGTGCCAGCAGTCGGGCGGGAGGTAGCTCCTACAATGAGCAGTTCTTC.

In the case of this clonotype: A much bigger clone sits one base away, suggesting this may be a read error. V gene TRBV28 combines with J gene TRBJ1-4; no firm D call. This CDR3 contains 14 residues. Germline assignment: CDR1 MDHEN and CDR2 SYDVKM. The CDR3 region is CASISSPGSEELFF. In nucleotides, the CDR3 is TGTGCCAGCATCTCTAGTCCAGGATCTGAAGAACTGTTTTTT.

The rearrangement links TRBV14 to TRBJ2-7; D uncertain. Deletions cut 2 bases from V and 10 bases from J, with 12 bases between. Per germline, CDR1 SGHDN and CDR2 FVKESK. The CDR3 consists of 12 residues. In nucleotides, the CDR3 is TGTGCCAGCAGCCAAACCTGGCAGGTCCAGTACTTC. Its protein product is CASSQTWQVQYF.

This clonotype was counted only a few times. CDR3 sequence (DNA): TGTGCCAGCAGTCGTACCGGCTCCACGGGCACCGGGGAGCTGTTTTTT. Translating it yields CASSRTGSTGTGELFF. This chain uses TRBV2 with TRBJ2-2; no definite D call. V lost 5 bases, J lost 4 bases, and 17 bases lay in between. This CDR3 has 16 residues. Germline-derived CDR1 and CDR2 are SNHLY and FYNNEI. The whole variable domain, remainder taken from reference TRBV2 and TRBJ2-2, is EPEVTQTPSHQVTQMGQEVILRCVPISNHLYFYWYRQILGQKVEFLVSFYNNEISEKSEIFDDQFSVERPDGSNFTLKIRSTKLEDSAMYFCASSRTGSTGTGELFFGEGSRLTVL.

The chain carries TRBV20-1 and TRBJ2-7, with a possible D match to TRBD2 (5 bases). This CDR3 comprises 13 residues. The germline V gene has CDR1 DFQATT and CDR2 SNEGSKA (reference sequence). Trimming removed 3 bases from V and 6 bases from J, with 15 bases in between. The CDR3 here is CSASGGGFFEQYF. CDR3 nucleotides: TGCAGTGCTAGCGGAGGTGGGTTTTTCGAGCAGTACTTC.

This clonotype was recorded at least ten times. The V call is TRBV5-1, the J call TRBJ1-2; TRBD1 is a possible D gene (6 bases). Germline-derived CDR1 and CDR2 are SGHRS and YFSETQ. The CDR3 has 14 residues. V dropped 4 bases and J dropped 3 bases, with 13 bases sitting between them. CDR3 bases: TGCGCCAGCAGCATAATGCGGACAGACTATGGCTACACCTTC. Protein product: CASSIMRTDYGYTF. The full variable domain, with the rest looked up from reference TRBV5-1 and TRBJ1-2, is KAGVTQTPRYLIKTRGQQVTLSCSPISGHRSVSWYQQTPGQGLQFLFEYFSETQRNKGNFPGRFSGRQFSNSRSEMNVSTLELGDSALYLCASSIMRTDYGYTFGSGTRLTVV.

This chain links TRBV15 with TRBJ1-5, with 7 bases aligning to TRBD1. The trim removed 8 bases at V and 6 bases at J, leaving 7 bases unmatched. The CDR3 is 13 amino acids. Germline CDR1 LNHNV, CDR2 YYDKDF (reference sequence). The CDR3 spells CATSGQLSQPQHF. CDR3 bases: TGTGCCACCTCGGGACAGTTGAGTCAGCCCCAGCATTTT.

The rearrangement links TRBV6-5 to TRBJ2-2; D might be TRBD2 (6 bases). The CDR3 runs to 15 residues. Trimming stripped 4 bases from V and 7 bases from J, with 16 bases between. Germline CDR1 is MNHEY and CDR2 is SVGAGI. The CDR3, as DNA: TGTGCCAGCAGTTCCGCGGGGCGCGATGGCGGGGAGCTGTTTTTT. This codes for CASSSAGRDGGELFF.

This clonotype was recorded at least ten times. In nucleotides, the CDR3 is TGTGCCACCAGTGAGTCGGGACAGGCCAAGACCCAGTACTTC. Translated: CATSESGQAKTQYF. V usage is TRBV24-1 and J usage is TRBJ2-5; TRBD1 matches 8 bases. The germline V gene has CDR1 KGHDR and CDR2 SFDVKD. V gave up 4 bases and J gave up 6 bases; unmatched junction bases: 6. This CDR3 is built from 14 residues.

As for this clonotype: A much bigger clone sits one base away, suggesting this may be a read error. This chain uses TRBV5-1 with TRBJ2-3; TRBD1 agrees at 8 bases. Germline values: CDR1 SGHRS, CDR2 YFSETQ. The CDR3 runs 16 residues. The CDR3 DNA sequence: TGCGCCGGCAGCTTACCGACAGGGGCAAGCACAGATACGCAGTATTTT. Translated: CAGSLPTGASTDTQYF.

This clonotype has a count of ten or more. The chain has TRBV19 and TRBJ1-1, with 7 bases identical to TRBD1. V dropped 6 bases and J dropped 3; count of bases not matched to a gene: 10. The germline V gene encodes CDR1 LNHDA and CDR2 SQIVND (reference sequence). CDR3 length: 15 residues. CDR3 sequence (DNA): TGTGCCAGTAGGCCCTGGGAGGGGGCGGACACTGAAGCTTTCTTT. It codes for CASRPWEGADTEAFF.

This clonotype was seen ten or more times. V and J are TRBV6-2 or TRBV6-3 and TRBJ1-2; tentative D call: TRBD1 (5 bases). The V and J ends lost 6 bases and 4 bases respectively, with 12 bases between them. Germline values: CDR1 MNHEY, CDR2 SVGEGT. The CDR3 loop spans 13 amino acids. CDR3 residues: CASSGGDLYGYTF. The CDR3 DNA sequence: TGTGCCAGCAGCGGGGGGGATCTCTATGGCTACACCTTC.